These T cell receptor beta chains were read from a single sample in a study of T cell changes during pregnancy in multiple sclerosis. Using immunoSEQ multiplex PCR, the repertoire was profiled, and TCRdb retains in-frame clones only, with some absent. Of 40,000 or so clones in the sample, around 90% are singletons; the top ten hold 0.4% to 0.45%. Material: CD4+ T cells from peripheral blood mononuclear cells, obtained in the third trimester of pregnancy. The receptors were gathered from a female donor with multiple sclerosis, enrolled in a pregnancy study. Each CDR3 is given with its conserved first and last residue. The order of the fields is V gene, D gene, clone size, J gene, CDR3 DNA, CDR3 protein. D genes are given only for firm matches. Rows give clone size only sometimes, using once, few, many, or a class for an expanded clone.

v_gene: TRBV7-2
d_gene: TRBD1
abundance: .
j_gene: TRBJ1-3
CDR3nt: TGTGCCAGCAGCTTAGAGGGGGCGACAGGGAACACCATATATTTT
CDR3aa: CASSLEGATGNTIYF

v_gene: TRBV4-1
d_gene: .
abundance: .
j_gene: TRBJ2-7
CDR3nt: TGCGCCATCCTGTTGTATAGCGAGCAGTACTTC
CDR3aa: CAILLYSEQYF

v_gene: TRBV6-1
d_gene: TRBD1
abundance: .
j_gene: TRBJ1-5
CDR3nt: TGTGCCAGCAGACCGGGACAGGGGAACAATCAGCCCCAGCATTTT
CDR3aa: CASRPGQGNNQPQHF

v_gene: TRBV5-1
d_gene: TRBD2
abundance: .
j_gene: TRBJ2-3
CDR3nt: TGCGCCAGCAGCTCGGCCGGGACTAAAACAGATACGCAGTATTTT
CDR3aa: CASSSAGTKTDTQYF

v_gene: TRBV7-8
d_gene: .
abundance: once
j_gene: TRBJ2-5
CDR3nt: TGTGCCAGCAGCTTAGCCGGGGGAGGTGTGTCGGGAGAGACCCAGTACTTC
CDR3aa: CASSLAGGGVSGETQYF

v_gene: TRBV9
d_gene: .
abundance: few
j_gene: TRBJ1-1
CDR3nt: TGTGCCAGCAGCGTAGGCGAGGGTGAGGGTTGGACTTTCTTT
CDR3aa: CASSVGEGEGWTFF

v_gene: TRBV29-1
d_gene: TRBD1
abundance: .
j_gene: TRBJ2-7
CDR3nt: TGCAGCACCGGACAGGGCTACGAGCAGTACTTC
CDR3aa: CSTGQGYEQYF

v_gene: TRBV19
d_gene: TRBD2
abundance: .
j_gene: TRBJ2-1
CDR3nt: TGTGCCAGTAGTATAGTAATGGGACTAGCGGGAGCCAATGAGCAGTTCTTC
CDR3aa: CASSIVMGLAGANEQFF

v_gene: TRBV19
d_gene: .
abundance: .
j_gene: TRBJ1-1
CDR3nt: TGTGCCAGTAGTATATATGGGGCCGAAGCTTTCTTT
CDR3aa: CASSIYGAEAFF

v_gene: TRBV25-1
d_gene: .
abundance: .
j_gene: TRBJ1-2
CDR3nt: TGTGCCAGTTTGGGGGGGCCGGGTTATGGCTACACCTTC
CDR3aa: CASLGGPGYGYTF

v_gene: TRBV18
d_gene: .
abundance: .
j_gene: TRBJ1-5
CDR3nt: TGTGCCAGCTCACCAGGAGAGTTTCAGCCCCAGCATTTT
CDR3aa: CASSPGEFQPQHF

v_gene: TRBV19
d_gene: TRBD1
abundance: .
j_gene: TRBJ2-1
CDR3nt: TGTGCCAGTAGTACCCCGGGACAGGGGGAGCATGAGCAGTTCTTC
CDR3aa: CASSTPGQGEHEQFF

v_gene: TRBV7-9
d_gene: .
abundance: .
j_gene: TRBJ2-3
CDR3nt: TGTGCCAGCAGCTTAGTTGTAGGGAGGACAGATACGCAGTATTTT
CDR3aa: CASSLVVGRTDTQYF

v_gene: TRBV4-1
d_gene: .
abundance: .
j_gene: TRBJ1-2
CDR3nt: TGCGCCAGCAGCCAAGTTGCGGGGGATCCCGGACCCTATGGCTACACCTTC
CDR3aa: CASSQVAGDPGPYGYTF

v_gene: TRBV5-1
d_gene: .
abundance: .
j_gene: TRBJ2-3
CDR3nt: TGCGCCAGCAGCGAGTCAGATACGCAGTATTTT
CDR3aa: CASSESDTQYF

v_gene: TRBV7-2
d_gene: .
abundance: .
j_gene: TRBJ2-7
CDR3nt: TGTGCCAGCAGCTGGGGGGGACACTACGAGCAGTACTTC
CDR3aa: CASSWGGHYEQYF

v_gene: TRBV19
d_gene: .
abundance: .
j_gene: TRBJ1-1
CDR3nt: TGTGCCAGTAGTATAGGGAGGGGTGGCACTGAAGCTTTCTTT
CDR3aa: CASSIGRGGTEAFF

v_gene: TRBV19
d_gene: TRBD1
abundance: .
j_gene: TRBJ1-5
CDR3nt: TGTGCCAGTAGTATAGGAGGACAGGGAAGAAATCAGCCCCAGCATTTT
CDR3aa: CASSIGGQGRNQPQHF

v_gene: TRBV28
d_gene: .
abundance: .
j_gene: TRBJ2-2
CDR3nt: TGTGCCAGCCGGATTCCCCCGAACACCGGGGGGCTGTTTTTT
CDR3aa: CASRIPPNTGGLFF

v_gene: TRBV9
d_gene: TRBD2
abundance: .
j_gene: TRBJ2-1
CDR3nt: TGTGCCAGCAGCGAGGGCGGGACTAGCAGCGAGCAGTTCTTC
CDR3aa: CASSEGGTSSEQFF

v_gene: TRBV28
d_gene: .
abundance: .
j_gene: TRBJ1-2
CDR3nt: TGTGCCAGCAGTCCCCTGGGGGGGCCGGGAGGCTACACCTTC
CDR3aa: CASSPLGGPGGYTF

v_gene: TRBV7-9
d_gene: TRBD2
abundance: .
j_gene: TRBJ2-3
CDR3nt: TGTGCCAGCAGCGAAACGGGACTAGCGGGGGGGCTCACAGATACGCAGTATTTT
CDR3aa: CASSETGLAGGLTDTQYF

v_gene: TRBV18
d_gene: TRBD1
abundance: .
j_gene: TRBJ1-2
CDR3nt: TGTGCCAGCTCACCCGGGACAGGGATGGGGGGCTACACCTTC
CDR3aa: CASSPGTGMGGYTF

v_gene: TRBV2
d_gene: .
abundance: .
j_gene: TRBJ2-3
CDR3nt: TGTGCCAGCAGTTGGACAGAACCTAGCACAGATACGCAGTATTTT
CDR3aa: CASSWTEPSTDTQYF

v_gene: TRBV14
d_gene: .
abundance: .
j_gene: TRBJ2-1
CDR3nt: TGTGCCAGCAAGCCGTTGCAGGAATACAATGAGCAGTTCTTC
CDR3aa: CASKPLQEYNEQFF

v_gene: TRBV27
d_gene: TRBD1
abundance: .
j_gene: TRBJ2-4
CDR3nt: TGTGCCAGCAGTTCGAACCTACGACAGGGTAGAAACATTCAGTACTTC
CDR3aa: CASSSNLRQGRNIQYF

v_gene: TRBV5-4
d_gene: .
abundance: .
j_gene: TRBJ2-7
CDR3nt: TGTGCCAGCAGCTTGGACCCACAGGGCATGGGATTCGAGCAGTACTTC
CDR3aa: CASSLDPQGMGFEQYF

v_gene: TRBV19
d_gene: TRBD1
abundance: .
j_gene: TRBJ1-2
CDR3nt: TGTGCCAGTAGTATGGAAGACAGGGGCAGCTATGGCTACACCTTC
CDR3aa: CASSMEDRGSYGYTF

v_gene: TRBV19
d_gene: .
abundance: .
j_gene: TRBJ1-1
CDR3nt: TGTGCCAGTAGTATGACGGCGGCGGCGAACACTGAAGCTTTCTTT
CDR3aa: CASSMTAAANTEAFF

v_gene: TRBV6-5
d_gene: .
abundance: .
j_gene: TRBJ1-2
CDR3nt: TGTGCCAGCAGTCGTACACAGGGCAGCGGCTACACCTTC
CDR3aa: CASSRTQGSGYTF

v_gene: TRBV9
d_gene: .
abundance: .
j_gene: TRBJ1-3
CDR3nt: TGTGCCAGCAGCACTCAGGGTTCATCTGGAAACACCATATATTTT
CDR3aa: CASSTQGSSGNTIYF

v_gene: TRBV12-5
d_gene: TRBD1
abundance: few
j_gene: TRBJ1-5
CDR3nt: TGTGCTAGTGGTTTCTCGTCAGGGGGCGGTCAGCCCCAGCATTTT
CDR3aa: CASGFSSGGGQPQHF

v_gene: TRBV7-6
d_gene: TRBD2
abundance: .
j_gene: TRBJ2-7
CDR3nt: TGTGCCAGCAGCTTAAACCCCCGGGGGGGGGACTACGAGCAGTACTTC
CDR3aa: CASSLNPRGGDYEQYF

v_gene: TRBV6-5
d_gene: .
abundance: few
j_gene: TRBJ1-1
CDR3nt: TGTGCCAGCAGGACTCGGACAATCATGAACACTGAAGCTTTCTTT
CDR3aa: CASRTRTIMNTEAFF

v_gene: TRBV2
d_gene: .
abundance: .
j_gene: TRBJ2-3
CDR3nt: TGTGCCAGCAGGATCAACCAATTCTTTAGGAGCACCTACACAGATACGCAGTATTTT
CDR3aa: CASRINQFFRSTYTDTQYF

v_gene: TRBV5-6
d_gene: .
abundance: .
j_gene: TRBJ2-2
CDR3nt: TGTGCCAGCAGCTTGGCAGAGAACACCGGGGAGCTGTTTTTT
CDR3aa: CASSLAENTGELFF

v_gene: TRBV28
d_gene: .
abundance: few
j_gene: TRBJ1-2
CDR3nt: TGTGCCAGCAGTTTCGTCAGCCTGGAGCGGCATGGCTACACCTTC
CDR3aa: CASSFVSLERHGYTF